The rows below give T cell receptor beta chains drawn from one sample of a study of T cell repertoires in cytomegalovirus infection. Their antigen targets remain unknown. TCRdb re-analysed the reads in MiXCR, keeping a single row per CDR3 protein. The profile shows hundreds of thousands of distinct CDR3 sequences, about 44% of them singletons. This material consisted of cultured PBMCs, taken from culture after CMV antigen stimulation. These receptors came from a human donor in good health (CMV status not recorded). Some clones in this sample may be carry-over from other donors' samples. Both conserved end residues are part of each CDR3. A D gene is named only where the DNA matches it firmly.

V gene	D gene	CDR3 protein
TRBV10-2	TRBD2	CASRTSGRSWQYF
TRBV7-2	-	CASSRRGALYEQYF
TRBV6-5	-	CASSSSGHRGYEQYF
TRBV4-3	-	CASSQDQESSGNTIYF
TRBV28	TRBD2	CASSFVLAGALTDTQYF
TRBV7-9	-	CASSLELRYEQYF
TRBV19	-	CASGRRTASSYEQYF
TRBV7-6	-	CASSLADPGSGIPYEQYF
TRBV5-4	-	CASSLGAGMYNEQFF
TRBV7-8	-	CASSSIGFRANVLTF
TRBV6-1	-	CASSESRVSPLHF
TRBV11-3	-	CASSLGRVEINEQFF
TRBV6-1	-	CASSEQGHSGANVLTF
TRBV7-8	-	CASSFLRGTDTQYF
TRBV7-2	-	CASSLMSTLTYGYTF
TRBV5-1	TRBD2	CASTVAGGPREQFF
TRBV2	-	CASTEENTGELFF
TRBV7-2	-	CARSPGWGNSNSPLHF
TRBV11-2	TRBD2	CASSSLREGRMNEQFF
TRBV5-6	-	CASTKGASSYNSPLHF
TRBV4-3	-	CASSQDLGGNQPQHF
TRBV12-3/TRBV12-4	TRBD2	CASSFGGEVIADTQYF
TRBV4-2	-	CASSQLRGGSRAEKLFF
TRBV19	-	CASSFGGGDTEAFF
TRBV29-1	TRBD2	CSVAGGAGDIYNEQFF
TRBV7-2	TRBD2	CASSLLAGYYEQYF
TRBV20-1	-	CSARDSGRSTDTQYF
TRBV9	-	CASSPGGYTDTQYF
TRBV7-2	-	CASSRSSLQETQYF
TRBV7-2	TRBD2	CASSPRAGGFYNEQFF
TRBV7-2	TRBD2	CASSLAPGRGNEQFF
TRBV18	-	CASSPGLAEQYF
TRBV7-2	TRBD1	CASKLGTGGETQYF
TRBV7-2	TRBD1	CASSFRGFTEKLFF
TRBV15	-	CATSLEGGTEAFF
TRBV20-1	-	CSAASDYYEQYF
TRBV4-3	TRBD2	CASSQVGLAQQFF
TRBV7-2	TRBD1	CASSRTGMNTGELFF
TRBV11-2	-	CASSLPEVGGGNEQFF
TRBV7-2	-	CASSFNRGNTEAFF
TRBV7-9	-	CASRVRSENTGELFF
TRBV18	-	CASSPGSELPQHF
TRBV12-3/TRBV12-4	-	CASSVSFQETQYF
TRBV20-1	-	CSASLLPDEQYF
TRBV6-2/TRBV6-3	-	CASSQARVGSGANVLTF
TRBV20-1	-	CSAKSTFLGEQYF
TRBV7-2	-	CASSGGVGITYEQYF
TRBV10-2	-	CASSWGGQGYNEQFF